The sequence of this T cell receptor (beta chain) was determined in a study of post-analysis software for immune sequencing data (dated by TCRdb to between 2015 and 2016). A note on the overall study: Disease courses on record covered relapsing-remitting, secondary progressive and progressive-relapsing multiple sclerosis, though some patients had no subtype annotation. The patient repertoires were compared against roughly 12 previously published healthy control repertoires obtained from donors aged roughly 6 to 25 years. A subset of samples was prepared in parallel using single-end sample barcoding, then pooled and co-amplified after Illumina adapter ligation.

With respect to this clonotype: Its antigen is still unknown. Base qualities are not at hand, and no much larger clone is one base apart.

Library preparation employed PCR. Data came from an Illumina HiSeq 2500. To reduce PCR and sequencing biases, unique molecular identifiers were incorporated into the TCR beta cDNA libraries. About 500,000 cDNA molecules were obtained for every 1 to 10 million input T cells, so each molecule roughly corresponded to one T cell. The patient libraries were prepared and sequenced using the same protocol as the earlier healthy control dataset. Within a given batch, samples were prepared together, multiplexed and sequenced on the same HiSeq lane. The original methods were these. MIGEC was used to process the raw barcoded reads, and molecular identifier groups with only a single read were discarded before consensus assembly and CDR3 extraction. Clonotype tables were post-analysed with VDJtools, normalizing diversity by down-sampling all datasets to the smallest sample size. Repertoire overlap clustering matched CDR3 amino acid but not nucleotide sequences to correct batch-related cross-sample contamination. TCRdb itself trimmed the public reads at Q25 with fastp, ran MiXCR and retained productive beta chains. Entries that share a CDR3 protein sequence are merged under the most common genes and DNA. V and J calls and clone size were set by TCRdb, not the authors. The sample table shows about 570,000 distinct CDR3 sequences, and about a third are seen once. Of the sample, approximately 6% is held by the ten largest clones.

To demonstrate the VDJtools post-analysis software, the study profiled TCR beta repertoires from the peripheral blood of about a dozen young patients with multiple sclerosis. The multiple sclerosis patients were children and adolescents ranging in age from about 6 to 17 years. The germline V gene provides CDR1 KGHDR and CDR2 SFDVKD. V is cut by 12 bases and J by 7 bases, and the space between the germline ends is 24 bases. The CDR3 holds 15 amino acids from the cysteine to the phenylalanine. Solely the CDR3 DNA is kept, with 45 bases framed from the first base. Points the paper makes about the study in general: Patients showed significantly higher frequencies than controls for about 5 TRBV segments, among them TRBV5-6, TRBV5-1 and TRBV20-1. Normalized Chao1 diversity was significantly lower in multiple sclerosis patients than controls, suggesting substantial peripheral T-cell clonal expansion. The control group was slightly older than the multiple sclerosis patient group. Direct clustering with F measure showed strong co-clustering of samples prepared in the same batch, prompting a batch-effect correction.

This receptor chain uses TRBV24-1 and TRBJ2-1; a tentative D call is TRBD1 (7 bases match). The receptor comes from a girl aged 2 to 17 with multiple sclerosis. Sequences were obtained from blood. The nucleotides are TGTGCCGTATCCTGGCAGGGGGGATTGGGGAATGAGCAGTTCTTC. Translated, it reads CAVSWQGGLGNEQFF.